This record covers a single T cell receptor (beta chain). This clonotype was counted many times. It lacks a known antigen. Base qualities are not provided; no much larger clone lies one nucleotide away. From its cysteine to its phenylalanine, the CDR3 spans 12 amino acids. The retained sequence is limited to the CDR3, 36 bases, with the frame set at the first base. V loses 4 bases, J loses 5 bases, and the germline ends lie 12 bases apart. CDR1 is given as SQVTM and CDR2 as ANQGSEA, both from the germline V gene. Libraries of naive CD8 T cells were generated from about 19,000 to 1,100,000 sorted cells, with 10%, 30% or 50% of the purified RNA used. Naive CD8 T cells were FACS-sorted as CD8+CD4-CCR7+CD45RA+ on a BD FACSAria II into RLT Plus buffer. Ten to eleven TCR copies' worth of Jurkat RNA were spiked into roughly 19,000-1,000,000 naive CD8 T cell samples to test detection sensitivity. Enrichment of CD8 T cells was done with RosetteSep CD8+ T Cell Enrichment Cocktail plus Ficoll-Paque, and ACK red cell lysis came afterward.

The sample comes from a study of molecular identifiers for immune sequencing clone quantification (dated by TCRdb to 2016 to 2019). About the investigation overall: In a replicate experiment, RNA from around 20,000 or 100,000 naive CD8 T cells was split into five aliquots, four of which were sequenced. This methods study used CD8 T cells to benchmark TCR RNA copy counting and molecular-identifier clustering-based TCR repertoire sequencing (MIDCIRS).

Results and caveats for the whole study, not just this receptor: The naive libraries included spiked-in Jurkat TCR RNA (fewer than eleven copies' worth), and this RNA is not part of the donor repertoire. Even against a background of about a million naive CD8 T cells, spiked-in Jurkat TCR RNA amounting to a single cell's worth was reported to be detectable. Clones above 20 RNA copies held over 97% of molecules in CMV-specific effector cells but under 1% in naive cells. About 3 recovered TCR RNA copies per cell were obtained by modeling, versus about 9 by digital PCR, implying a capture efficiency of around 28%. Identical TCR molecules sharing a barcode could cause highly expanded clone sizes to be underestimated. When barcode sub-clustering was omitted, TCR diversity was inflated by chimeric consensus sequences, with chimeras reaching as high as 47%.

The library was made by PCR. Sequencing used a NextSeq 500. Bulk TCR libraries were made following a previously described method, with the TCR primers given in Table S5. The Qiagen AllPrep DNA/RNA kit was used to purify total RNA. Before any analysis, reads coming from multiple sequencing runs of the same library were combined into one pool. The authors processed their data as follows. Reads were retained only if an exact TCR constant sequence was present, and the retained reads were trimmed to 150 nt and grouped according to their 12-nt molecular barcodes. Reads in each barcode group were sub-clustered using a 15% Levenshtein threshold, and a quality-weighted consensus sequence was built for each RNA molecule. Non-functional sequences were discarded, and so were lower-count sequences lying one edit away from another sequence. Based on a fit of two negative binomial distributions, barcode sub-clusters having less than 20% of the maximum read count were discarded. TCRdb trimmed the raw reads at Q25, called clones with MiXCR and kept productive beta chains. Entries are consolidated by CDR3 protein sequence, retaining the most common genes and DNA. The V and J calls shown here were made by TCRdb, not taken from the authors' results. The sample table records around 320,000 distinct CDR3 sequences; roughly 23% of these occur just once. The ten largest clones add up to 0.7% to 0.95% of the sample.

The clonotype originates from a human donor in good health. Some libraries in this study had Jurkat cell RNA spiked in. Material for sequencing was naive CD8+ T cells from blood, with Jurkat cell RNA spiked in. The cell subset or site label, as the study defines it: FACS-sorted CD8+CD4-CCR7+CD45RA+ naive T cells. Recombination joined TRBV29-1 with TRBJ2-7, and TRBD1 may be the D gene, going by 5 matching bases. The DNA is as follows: TGCAGCGTTGCGGGCAGGGCCGACGAGCAGTACTTC. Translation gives CSVAGRADEQYF.